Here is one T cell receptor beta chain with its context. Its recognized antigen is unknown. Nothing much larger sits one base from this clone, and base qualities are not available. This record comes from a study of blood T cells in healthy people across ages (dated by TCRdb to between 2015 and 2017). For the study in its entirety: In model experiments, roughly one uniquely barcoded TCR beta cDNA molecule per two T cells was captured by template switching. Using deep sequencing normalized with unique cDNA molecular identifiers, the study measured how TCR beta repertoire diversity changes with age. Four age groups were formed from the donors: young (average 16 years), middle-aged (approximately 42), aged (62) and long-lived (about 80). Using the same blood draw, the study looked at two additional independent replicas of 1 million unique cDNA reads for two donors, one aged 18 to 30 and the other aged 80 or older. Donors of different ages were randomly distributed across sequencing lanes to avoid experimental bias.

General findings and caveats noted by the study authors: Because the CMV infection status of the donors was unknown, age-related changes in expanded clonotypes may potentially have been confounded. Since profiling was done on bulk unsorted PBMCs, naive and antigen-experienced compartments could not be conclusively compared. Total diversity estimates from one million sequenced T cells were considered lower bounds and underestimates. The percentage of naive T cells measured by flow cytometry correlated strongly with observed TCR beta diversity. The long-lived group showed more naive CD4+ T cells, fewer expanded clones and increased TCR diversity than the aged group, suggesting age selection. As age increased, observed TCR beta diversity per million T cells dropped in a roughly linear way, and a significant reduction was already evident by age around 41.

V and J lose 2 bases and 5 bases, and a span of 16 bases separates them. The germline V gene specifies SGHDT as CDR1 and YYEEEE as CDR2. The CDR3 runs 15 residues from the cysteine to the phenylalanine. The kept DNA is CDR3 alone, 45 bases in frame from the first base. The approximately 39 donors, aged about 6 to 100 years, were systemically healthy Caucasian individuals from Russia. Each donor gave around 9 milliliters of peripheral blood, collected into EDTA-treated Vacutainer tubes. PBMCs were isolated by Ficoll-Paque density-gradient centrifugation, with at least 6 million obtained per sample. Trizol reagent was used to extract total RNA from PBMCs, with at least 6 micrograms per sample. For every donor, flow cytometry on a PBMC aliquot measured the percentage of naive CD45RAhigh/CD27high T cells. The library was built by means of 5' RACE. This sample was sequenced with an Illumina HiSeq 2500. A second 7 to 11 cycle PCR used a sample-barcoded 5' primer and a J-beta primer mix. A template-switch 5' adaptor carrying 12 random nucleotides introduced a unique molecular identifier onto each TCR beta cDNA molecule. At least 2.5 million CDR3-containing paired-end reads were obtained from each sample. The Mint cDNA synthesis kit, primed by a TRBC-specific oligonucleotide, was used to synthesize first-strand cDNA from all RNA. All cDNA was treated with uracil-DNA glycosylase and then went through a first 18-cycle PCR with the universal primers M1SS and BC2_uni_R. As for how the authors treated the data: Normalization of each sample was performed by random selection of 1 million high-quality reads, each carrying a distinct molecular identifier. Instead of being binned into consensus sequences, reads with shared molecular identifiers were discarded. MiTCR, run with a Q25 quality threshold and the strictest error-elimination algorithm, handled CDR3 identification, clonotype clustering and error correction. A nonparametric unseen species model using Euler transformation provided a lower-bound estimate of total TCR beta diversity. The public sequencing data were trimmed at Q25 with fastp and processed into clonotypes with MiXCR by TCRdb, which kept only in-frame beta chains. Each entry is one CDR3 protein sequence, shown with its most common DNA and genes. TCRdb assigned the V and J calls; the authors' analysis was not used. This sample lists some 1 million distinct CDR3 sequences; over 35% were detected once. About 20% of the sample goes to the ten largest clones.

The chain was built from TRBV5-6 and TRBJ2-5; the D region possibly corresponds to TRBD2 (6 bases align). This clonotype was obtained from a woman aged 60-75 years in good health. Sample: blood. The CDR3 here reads CASSFTGPRGETQYF. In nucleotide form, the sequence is TGTGCCAGCAGCTTCACGGGTCCTCGGGGGGAGACCCAGTACTTC.